This T cell receptor (beta chain) was sequenced during a study of T cell repertoires in cytomegalovirus infection. Points from the study as a whole: Based on cumulative public TCR beta family frequency, carriers of CMV plus the relevant HLA were identified.

Comments on this clonotype: Antigen unknown.

The CDR3 length is 11 residues. V dropped 2 bases and J dropped 10 bases, with 6 bases sitting between them. Germline V gives CDR1 MNHNY, CDR2 SVGAGI (reference sequence). TCRdb reanalysed the reads using MiXCR and keeps one entry per CDR3 protein. The sample carries more than 400,000 distinct CDR3 sequences, about a quarter recorded once. Sequences were obtained from PBMCs. This clonotype originated in a human donor in good health (CMV status not recorded). Some clones in this sample may be carry-over from other donors' samples. The V call is TRBV6-6, the J call TRBJ2-1, with a possible D match to TRBD2 (6 bases). The CDR3 is CASSYAGEQFF. The CDR3 DNA reads as TGTGCCAGCAGTTACGCGGGGGAGCAGTTCTTC.